This TCR beta chain was sequenced for a study of T cells in localized non-small cell lung cancer (TCRdb year 2020). Study-wide context: The study examined T cell repertoires in a few hundred patients with early-stage NSCLC and compared tumors with uninvolved tumor-adjacent lungs. The cohort consisted of 236 treatment-naive NSCLC patients whose localized lung tumors had been resected. Of the NSCLC patients, about 130 were male and about a hundred were female, and the mean age was approximately 64 years.

TCR beta CDR3 regions were sequenced from DNA using the immunoSEQ Assay. On the authors' methods: To compute T cell density, TCR beta template counts were normalized to usable DNA, which was estimated by amplifying housekeeping genes. Richness was estimated with the preseqR package, extrapolating to 400,000 templates for PBMC samples and 120,000 templates for tissue samples. Clonality was defined by subtracting Pielou's evenness from one. Tissue-enriched TCRs were identified through differential abundance testing performed on productive amino-acid clonotypes, with a minimum total count of 5 and an alpha of 0.1. The Jaccard Index and the Morisita Overlap Index were used to measure how much the repertoires overlapped between compartments. GLIPH clustered TCR beta CDR3s with public tetramer-defined viral CDR3s; viral motifs required at least three viral sequences plus V-gene enrichment. TCRdb limited this immuneACCESS table to in-frame rearrangements with V and J called. A share of clones is missing; checked studies link under half to unresolved V genes, and the rest is unexplained. That table furnishes V, J and clone size, whereas the DNA furnished D and trimming. The sample table shows roughly 30,000 clones, and 80% to 85% are seen once. The ten largest account for 5% to 6.5% of the sample.

At diagnosis, tumor, uninvolved tumor-adjacent lung and peripheral blood were collected and then preserved as a mix of FFPE and fresh-frozen material. For TCR repertoire profiling, the blood samples were analyzed as peripheral blood mononuclear cells. In regard to this clone: The target of this receptor is not known. Per-base quality was not reported, and no clone a single base away is much larger than it.

Broader findings and caveats from the paper: Because multi-region tumor sequencing was not performed, intratumor heterogeneity could not be ruled out. Longer overall survival was associated with higher T cell density in blood, whereas shorter survival was associated with higher clonality in adjacent lung. Because the study design was exploratory, TCR variables were selected using unadjusted p-values without false-discovery rate correction. Uninvolved tumor-adjacent lung showed the highest T cell clonality, higher than tumor, which suggests more focused antigenic responses in the adjacent lung. A median of 57 of the top 100 tumor clones turned up in the paired uninvolved adjacent lung, and some 28 of those clones also ranked among the top 100 of that same adjacent lung.

The TCR comes from a man between 40 and 75 years old with stage III lung adenocarcinoma. The specimen was peripheral blood mononuclear cells, collected before any cancer treatment.

The DNA sequence is as follows: TGTGCCAGCAGCTCGGGACTGACTAGCGGCTACACCTTC. This yields the protein CASSSGLTSGYTF. Recombination joined TRBV7-9 with TRBJ1-2; TRBD1 could be the D gene, as 5 bases match. The germline V gene (reference sequence) gives CDR1 as SEHNR and CDR2 as FQNEAQ. The CDR3 spans 13 residues, from the cysteine through the phenylalanine. CDR3 DNA only is kept here, 39 bases in frame from base 1. The V and J ends are trimmed by 4 bases and 8 bases, leaving 14 bases between them.